Listed here is a single TCR beta chain. The sample comes from a study of blood T cell repertoires in COVID-19. Study-wide context: Samples came from the United States, Italy and Spain, spanning acute and convalescent COVID-19. PBMCs, B-cell-depleted T cells, or T cells were the source of the cDNA or gDNA that made up the material.

Original data processing: By means of reference gene primer amplification, nucleated cell counts were estimated. TCRdb keeps only in-frame clones here, not all; method: immunoSEQ multiplex PCR. That table is the source of V, J and clone size, and D and trimming were worked out from the DNA. The sample has approximately 170,000 clones; 82% are singletons. The source is a woman aged 80 or older with active or convalescent COVID-19. What was sequenced was peripheral blood.

CDR3 amino acids: CASSPRRGGYYEQYF. DNA for the CDR3: TGTGCCAGCAGCCCCCGGCGCGGAGGATATTACGAGCAGTACTTC. This sequence joins TRBV7-8 and TRBJ2-7, with D maybe TRBD2 (5 bases). V was pared by 5 bases and J by 4 bases, with 18 bases between. This CDR3 is 15 amino acids long. Germline CDR1 and CDR2: SGHVS and FQNEAQ.